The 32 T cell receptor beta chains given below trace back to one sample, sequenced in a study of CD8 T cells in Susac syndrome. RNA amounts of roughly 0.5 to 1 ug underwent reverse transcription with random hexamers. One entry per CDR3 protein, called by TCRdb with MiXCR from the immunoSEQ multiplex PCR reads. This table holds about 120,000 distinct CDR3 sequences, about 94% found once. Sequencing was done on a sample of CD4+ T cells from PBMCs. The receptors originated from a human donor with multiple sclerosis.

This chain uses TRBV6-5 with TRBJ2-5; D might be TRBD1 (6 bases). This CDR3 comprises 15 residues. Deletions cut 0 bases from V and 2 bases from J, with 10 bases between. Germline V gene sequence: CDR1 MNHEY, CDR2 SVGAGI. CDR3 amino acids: CASSYSRDIQETQYF. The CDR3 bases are TGTGCCAGCAGTTACTCGAGGGACATACAAGAGACCCAGTACTTC.

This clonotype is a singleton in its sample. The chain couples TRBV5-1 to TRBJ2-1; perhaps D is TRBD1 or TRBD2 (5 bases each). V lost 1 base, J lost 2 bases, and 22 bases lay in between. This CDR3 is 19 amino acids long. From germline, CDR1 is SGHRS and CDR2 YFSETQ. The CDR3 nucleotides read TGCGCCAGCAGCTTGCGACCTCGTTTGAACCGGGGACCCTACAATGAGCAGTTCTTC. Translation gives CASSLRPRLNRGPYNEQFF.

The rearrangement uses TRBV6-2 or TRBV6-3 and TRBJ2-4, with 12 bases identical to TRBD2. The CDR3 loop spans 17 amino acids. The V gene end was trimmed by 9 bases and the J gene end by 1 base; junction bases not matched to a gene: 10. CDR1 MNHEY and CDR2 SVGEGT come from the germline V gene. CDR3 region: CASSSSGRAAAKNIQYF. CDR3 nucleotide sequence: TGTGCCAGTTCCTCTAGCGGGAGGGCTGCGGCCAAAAACATTCAGTACTTC.

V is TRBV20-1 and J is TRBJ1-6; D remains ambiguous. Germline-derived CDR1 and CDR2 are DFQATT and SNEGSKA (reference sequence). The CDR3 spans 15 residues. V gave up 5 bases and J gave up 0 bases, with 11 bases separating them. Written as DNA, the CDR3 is TGCAGTGCTCGGGCCTCGAGCTCCTATAATTCACCCCTCCACTTT. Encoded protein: CSARASSSYNSPLHF.

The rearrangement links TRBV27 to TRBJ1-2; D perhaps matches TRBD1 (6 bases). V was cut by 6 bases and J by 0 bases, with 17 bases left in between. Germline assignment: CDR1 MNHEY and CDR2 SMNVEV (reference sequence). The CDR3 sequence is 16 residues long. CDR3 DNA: TGTGCCAGCAGACCGACTAGGGACACAGCTAACTATGGCTACACCTTC. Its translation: CASRPTRDTANYGYTF.

The CDR3 sequence is CATSRVAGPTGELFF. As DNA, the CDR3 is TGTGCCACCAGCAGAGTAGCGGGGCCGACCGGGGAGCTGTTTTTT. The J gene is TRBJ2-2, the V gene TRBV15; TRBD2 agrees at 8 bases. CDR3 length: 15 residues. Trimming cost V 1 base and J 5 bases; bases outside gene matches: 3. The germline V gene has CDR1 LNHNV and CDR2 YYDKDF (reference sequence).

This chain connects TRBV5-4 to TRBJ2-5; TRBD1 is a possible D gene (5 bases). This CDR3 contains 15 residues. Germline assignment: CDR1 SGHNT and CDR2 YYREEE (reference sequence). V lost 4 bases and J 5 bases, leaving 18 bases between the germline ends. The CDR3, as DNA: TGTGCCAGCAGCGGGGCGCCCGGGTCTGGGGAGACCCAGTACTTC. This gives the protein CASSGAPGSGETQYF.

In DNA form, the CDR3 reads TGTGCCAGCAGCCTTGCCATGAGCTCTGGAAACACCATATATTTT. Translating gives CASSLAMSSGNTIYF. This sequence joins TRBV9 and TRBJ1-3; D uncertain. This CDR3 has 15 amino acids. V lost 4 bases and J 0 bases, leaving 11 bases between the germline ends. From germline, CDR1 is SGDLS and CDR2 YYNGEE. The complete variable domain, with remaining parts taken from reference TRBV9 and TRBJ1-3, reads DSGVTQTPKHLITATGQRVTLRCSPRSGDLSVYWYQQSLDQGLQFLIQYYNGEERAKGNILERFSAQQFPDLHSELNLSSLELGDSALYFCASSLAMSSGNTIYFGEGSWLTVV.

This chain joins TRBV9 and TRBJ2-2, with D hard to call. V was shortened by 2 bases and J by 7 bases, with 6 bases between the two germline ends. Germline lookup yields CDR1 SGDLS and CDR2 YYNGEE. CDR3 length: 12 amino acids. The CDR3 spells CASSVGDGELFF. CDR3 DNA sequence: TGTGCCAGCAGCGTCGGCGACGGGGAGCTGTTTTTT.

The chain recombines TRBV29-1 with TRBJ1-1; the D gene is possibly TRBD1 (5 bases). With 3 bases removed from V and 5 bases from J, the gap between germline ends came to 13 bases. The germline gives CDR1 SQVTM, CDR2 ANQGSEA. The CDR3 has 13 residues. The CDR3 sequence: CSVDMGRGTEAFF. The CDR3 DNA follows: TGCAGCGTTGATATGGGGCGGGGGACTGAAGCTTTCTTT.

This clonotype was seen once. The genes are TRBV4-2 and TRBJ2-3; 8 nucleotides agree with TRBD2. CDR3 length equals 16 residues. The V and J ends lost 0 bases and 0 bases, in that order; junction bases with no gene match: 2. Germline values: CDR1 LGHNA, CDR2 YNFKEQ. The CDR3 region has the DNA TGTGCCAGCAGCCAAGAACCTAGCGGGAGCACAGATACGCAGTATTTT. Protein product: CASSQEPSGSTDTQYF.

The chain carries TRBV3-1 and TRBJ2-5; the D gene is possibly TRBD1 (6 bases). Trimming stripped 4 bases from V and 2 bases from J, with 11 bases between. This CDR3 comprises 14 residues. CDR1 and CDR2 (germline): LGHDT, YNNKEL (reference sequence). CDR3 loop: CASSRGGLQETQYF. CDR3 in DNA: TGTGCCAGCAGCCGAGGGGGTTTGCAAGAGACCCAGTACTTC.

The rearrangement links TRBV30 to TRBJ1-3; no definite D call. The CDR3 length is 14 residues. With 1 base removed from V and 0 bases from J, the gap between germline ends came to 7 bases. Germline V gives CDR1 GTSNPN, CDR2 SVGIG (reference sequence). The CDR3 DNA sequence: TGTGCCTGGAGTGGGTCTAGCTCTGGAAACACCATATATTTT. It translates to CAWSGSSSGNTIYF.

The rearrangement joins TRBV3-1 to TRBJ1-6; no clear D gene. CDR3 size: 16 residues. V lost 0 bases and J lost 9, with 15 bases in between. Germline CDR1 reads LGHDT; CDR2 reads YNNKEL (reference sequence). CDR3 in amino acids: CASSQDTLTIGSPLHF. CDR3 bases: TGTGCCAGCAGCCAAGATACGTTGACTATCGGTTCACCCCTCCACTTT.

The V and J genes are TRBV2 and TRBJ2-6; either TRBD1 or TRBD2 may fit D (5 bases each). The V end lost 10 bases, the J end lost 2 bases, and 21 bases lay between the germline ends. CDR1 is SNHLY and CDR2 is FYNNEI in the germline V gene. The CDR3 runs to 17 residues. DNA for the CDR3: TGTGCCACCCGTTCGGGACCGAGGATGCCTGGGGCCAACGTCCTGACTTTC. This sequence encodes CATRSGPRMPGANVLTF.

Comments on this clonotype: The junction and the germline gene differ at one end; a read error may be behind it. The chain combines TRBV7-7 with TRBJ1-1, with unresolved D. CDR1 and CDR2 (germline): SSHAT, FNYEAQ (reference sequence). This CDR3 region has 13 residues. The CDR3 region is CASSLDLNTEAFF. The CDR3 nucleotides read TGTGCTAGCAGCTTGGACCTGAACACTGAAGCTTTCTTT.

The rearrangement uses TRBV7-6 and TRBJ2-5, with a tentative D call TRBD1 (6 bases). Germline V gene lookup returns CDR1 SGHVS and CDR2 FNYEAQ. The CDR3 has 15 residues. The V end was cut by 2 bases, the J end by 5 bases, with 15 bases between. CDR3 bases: TGTGCCAGCAGCTTAAATCAGGGGCTCGCGGAGACCCAGTACTTC. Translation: CASSLNQGLAETQYF.

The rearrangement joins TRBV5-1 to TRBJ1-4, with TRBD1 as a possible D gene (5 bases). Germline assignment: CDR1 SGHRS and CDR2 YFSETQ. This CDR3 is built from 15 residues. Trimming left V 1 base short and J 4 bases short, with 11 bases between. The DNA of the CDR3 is TGCGCCAGCAGCTTGAGGGGAACCTATAATGAAAAACTGTTTTTT. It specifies CASSLRGTYNEKLFF.

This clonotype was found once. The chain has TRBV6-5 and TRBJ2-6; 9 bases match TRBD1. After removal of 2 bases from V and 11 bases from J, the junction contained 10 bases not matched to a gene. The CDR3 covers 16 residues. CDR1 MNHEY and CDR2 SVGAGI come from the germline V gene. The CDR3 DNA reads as TGTGCCAGCAGTTACGTGGGCAGGACAGGGGAGGACGTCCTGACTTTC. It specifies CASSYVGRTGEDVLTF.

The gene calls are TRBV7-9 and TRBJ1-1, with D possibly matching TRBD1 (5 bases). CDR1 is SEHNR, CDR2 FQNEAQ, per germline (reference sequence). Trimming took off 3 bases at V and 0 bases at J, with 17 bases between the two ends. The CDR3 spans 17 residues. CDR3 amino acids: CASSLGAGMRLNTEAFF. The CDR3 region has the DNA TGTGCCAGCAGCTTGGGAGCAGGGATGAGGTTGAACACTGAAGCTTTCTTT.

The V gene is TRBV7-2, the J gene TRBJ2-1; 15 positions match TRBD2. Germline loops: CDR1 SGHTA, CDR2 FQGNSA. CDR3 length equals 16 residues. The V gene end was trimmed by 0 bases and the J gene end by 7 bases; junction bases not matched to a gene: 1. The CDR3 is CASSLAGTSGRNEQFF. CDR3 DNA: TGTGCCAGCAGCTTAGCCGGGACTAGCGGGAGGAATGAGCAGTTCTTC.

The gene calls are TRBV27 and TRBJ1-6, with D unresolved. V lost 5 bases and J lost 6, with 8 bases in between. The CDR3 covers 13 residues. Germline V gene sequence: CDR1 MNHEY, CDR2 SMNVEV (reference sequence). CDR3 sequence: CASSRLLNSPLHF. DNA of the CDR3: TGTGCCAGCAGTCGGCTCCTTAATTCACCCCTCCACTTT.

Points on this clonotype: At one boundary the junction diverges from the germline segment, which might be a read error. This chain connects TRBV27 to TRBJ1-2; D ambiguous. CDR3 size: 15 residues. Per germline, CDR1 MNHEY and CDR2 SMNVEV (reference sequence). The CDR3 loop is CASSPRGRGGDGYAF. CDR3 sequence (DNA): TGTGCCAGCAGTCCCCGAGGGCGCGGAGGTGATGGCTACGCCTTC.

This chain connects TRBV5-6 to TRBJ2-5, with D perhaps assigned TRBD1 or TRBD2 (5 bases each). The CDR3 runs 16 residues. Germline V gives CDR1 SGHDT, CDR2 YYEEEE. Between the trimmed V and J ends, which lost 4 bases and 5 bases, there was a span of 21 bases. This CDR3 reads CASSDTGHGAEETQYF. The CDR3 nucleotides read TGTGCCAGCAGCGATACCGGACACGGGGCTGAGGAGACCCAGTACTTC.

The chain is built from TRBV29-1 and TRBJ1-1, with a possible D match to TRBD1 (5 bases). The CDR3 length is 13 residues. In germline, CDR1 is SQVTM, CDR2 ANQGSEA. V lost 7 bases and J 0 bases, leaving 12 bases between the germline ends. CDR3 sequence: CSGQQDMNTEAFF. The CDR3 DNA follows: TGCAGCGGCCAACAGGATATGAACACTGAAGCTTTCTTT.

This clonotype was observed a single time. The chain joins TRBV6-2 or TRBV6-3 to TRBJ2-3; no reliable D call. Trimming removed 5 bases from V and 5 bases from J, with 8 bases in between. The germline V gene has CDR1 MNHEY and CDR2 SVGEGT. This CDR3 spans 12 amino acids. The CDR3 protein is CASSHQKDTQYF. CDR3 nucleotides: TGTGCCAGCAGTCACCAGAAAGATACGCAGTATTTT.

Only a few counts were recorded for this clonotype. The CDR3 reads CASSRQGYEQYF. CDR3 bases: TGTGCCAGTAGTAGACAGGGGTACGAGCAGTACTTC. J is TRBJ2-7 and V is TRBV19; TRBD1 agrees at 8 bases. The J segment lost 4 bases and the V segment lost 4 bases, leaving 0 bases of the junction unmatched. There are 12 residues in the CDR3. Germline assignment: CDR1 LNHDA and CDR2 SQIVND (reference sequence).

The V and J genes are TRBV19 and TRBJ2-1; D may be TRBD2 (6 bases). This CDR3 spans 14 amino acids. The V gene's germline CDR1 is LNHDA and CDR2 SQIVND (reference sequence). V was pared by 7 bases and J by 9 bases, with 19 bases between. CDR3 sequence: CASTLRGLPGEQFF. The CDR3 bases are TGTGCCAGTACCCTAAGGGGACTCCCGGGTGAGCAGTTCTTC.

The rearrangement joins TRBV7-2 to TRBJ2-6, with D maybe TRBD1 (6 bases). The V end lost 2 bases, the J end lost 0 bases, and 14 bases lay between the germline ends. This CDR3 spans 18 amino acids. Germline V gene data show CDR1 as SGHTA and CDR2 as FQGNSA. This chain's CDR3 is CASSLNRDGFSGANVLTF. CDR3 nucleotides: TGTGCCAGCAGCTTAAACAGGGACGGGTTCTCTGGGGCCAACGTCCTGACTTTC.

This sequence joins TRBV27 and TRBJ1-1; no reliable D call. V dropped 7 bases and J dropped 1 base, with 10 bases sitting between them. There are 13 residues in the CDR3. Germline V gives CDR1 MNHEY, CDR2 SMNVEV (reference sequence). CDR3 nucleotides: TGTGCCAGCATTGAACCAAGGAACACTGAAGCTTTCTTT. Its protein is CASIEPRNTEAFF.

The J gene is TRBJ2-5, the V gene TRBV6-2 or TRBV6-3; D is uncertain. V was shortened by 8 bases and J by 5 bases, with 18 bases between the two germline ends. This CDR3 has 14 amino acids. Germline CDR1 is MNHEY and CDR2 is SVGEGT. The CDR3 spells CASRLLGASETQYF. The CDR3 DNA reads TGTGCCAGCCGACTCCTGGGCGCCAGCGAGACCCAGTACTTC.

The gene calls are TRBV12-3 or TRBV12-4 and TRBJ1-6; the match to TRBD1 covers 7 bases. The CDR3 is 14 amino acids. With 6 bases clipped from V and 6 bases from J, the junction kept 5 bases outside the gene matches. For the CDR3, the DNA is TGTGCCAGCAGCTTGACAGGGCCTAATTCACCCCTCCACTTT. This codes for CASSLTGPNSPLHF.